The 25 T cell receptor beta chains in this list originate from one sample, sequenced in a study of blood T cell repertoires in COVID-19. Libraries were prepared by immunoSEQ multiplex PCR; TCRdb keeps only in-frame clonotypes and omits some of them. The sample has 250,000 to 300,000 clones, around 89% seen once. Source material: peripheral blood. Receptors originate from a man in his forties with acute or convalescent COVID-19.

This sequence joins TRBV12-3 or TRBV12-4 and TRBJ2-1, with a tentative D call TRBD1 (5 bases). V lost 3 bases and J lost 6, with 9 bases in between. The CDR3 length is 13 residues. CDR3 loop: CASSLTERNEQFF. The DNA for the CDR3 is TGTGCCAGCAGTTTGACAGAACGCAATGAGCAGTTCTTC.

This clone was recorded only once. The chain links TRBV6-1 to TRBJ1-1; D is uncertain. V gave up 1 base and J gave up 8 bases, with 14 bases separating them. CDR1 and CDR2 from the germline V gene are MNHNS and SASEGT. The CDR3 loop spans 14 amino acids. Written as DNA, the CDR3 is TGTGCCAGCAGTGAAGGAGGGTGGGTCGGCGAAGCTTTCTTT. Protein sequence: CASSEGGWVGEAFF.

The CDR3 nucleotides are TGTGCCAGCAGCCGACAGGGGGCGAGGGAGCAGTACTTC. As protein: CASSRQGAREQYF. The chain employs TRBV6-5 and TRBJ2-7, with TRBD1 matching over 10 bases. Germline loops: CDR1 MNHEY, CDR2 SVGAGI. The CDR3 extends over 13 amino acids. Unmatched junction bases numbered 6, after V lost 6 bases and J lost 7 bases.

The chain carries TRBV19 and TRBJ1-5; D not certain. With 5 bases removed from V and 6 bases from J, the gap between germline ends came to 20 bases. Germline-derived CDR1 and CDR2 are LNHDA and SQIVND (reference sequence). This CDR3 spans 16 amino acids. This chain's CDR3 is CASSVGGPGNVQPQHF. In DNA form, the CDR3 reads TGTGCCAGTAGTGTCGGAGGTCCCGGGAACGTTCAGCCCCAGCATTTT.

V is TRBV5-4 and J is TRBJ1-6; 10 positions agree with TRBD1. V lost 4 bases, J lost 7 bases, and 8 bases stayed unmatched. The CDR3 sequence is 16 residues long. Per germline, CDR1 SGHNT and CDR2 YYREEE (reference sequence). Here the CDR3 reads CASSLPGQGGNSPLHF. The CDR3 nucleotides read TGTGCCAGCAGCCTACCCGGACAGGGGGGGAATTCACCCCTCCACTTT.

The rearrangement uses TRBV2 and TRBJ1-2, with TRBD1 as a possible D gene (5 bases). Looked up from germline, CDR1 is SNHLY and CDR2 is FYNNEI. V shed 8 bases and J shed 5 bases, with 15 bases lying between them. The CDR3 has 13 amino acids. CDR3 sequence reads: CASRPETAYGYTF. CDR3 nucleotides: TGTGCCAGCCGTCCTGAGACAGCATATGGCTACACCTTC.

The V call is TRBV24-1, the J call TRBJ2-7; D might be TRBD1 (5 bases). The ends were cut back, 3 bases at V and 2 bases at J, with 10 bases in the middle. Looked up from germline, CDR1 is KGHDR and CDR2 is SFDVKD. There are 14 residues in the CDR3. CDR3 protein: CATSDMTAPYEQYF. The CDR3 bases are TGTGCCACCAGTGATATGACAGCCCCCTACGAGCAGTACTTC.

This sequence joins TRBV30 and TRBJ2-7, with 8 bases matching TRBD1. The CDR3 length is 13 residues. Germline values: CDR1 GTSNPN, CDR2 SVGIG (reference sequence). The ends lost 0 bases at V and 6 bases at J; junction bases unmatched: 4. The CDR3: CAWSVRTGTEQYF. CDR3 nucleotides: TGTGCCTGGAGTGTTCGGACAGGGACCGAGCAGTACTTC.

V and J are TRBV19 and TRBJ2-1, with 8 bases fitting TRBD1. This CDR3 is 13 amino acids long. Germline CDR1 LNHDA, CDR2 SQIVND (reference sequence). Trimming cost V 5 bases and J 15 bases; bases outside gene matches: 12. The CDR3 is CASSVQDRGVMFF. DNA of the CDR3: TGTGCCAGTAGTGTGCAAGACAGGGGAGTAATGTTCTTC. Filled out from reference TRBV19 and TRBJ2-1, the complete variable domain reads DGGITQSPKYLFRKEGQNVTLSCEQNLNHDAMYWYRQDPGQGLRLIYYSQIVNDFQKGDIAEGYSVSREKKESFPLTVTSAQKNPTAFYLCASSVQDRGVMFFGPGTRLTVL.

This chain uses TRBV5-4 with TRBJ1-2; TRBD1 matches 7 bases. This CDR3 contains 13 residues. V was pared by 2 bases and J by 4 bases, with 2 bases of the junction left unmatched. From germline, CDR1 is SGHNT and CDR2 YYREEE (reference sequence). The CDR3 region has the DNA TGTGCCAGCAGCTTACAGGGGTTCTATGGCTACACCTTC. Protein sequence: CASSLQGFYGYTF. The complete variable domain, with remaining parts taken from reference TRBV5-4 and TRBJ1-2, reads ETGVTQSPTHLIKTRGQQVTLRCSSQSGHNTVSWYQQALGQGPQFIFQYYREEENGRGNFPPRFSGLQFPNYSSELNVNALELDDSALYLCASSLQGFYGYTFGSGTRLTVV.

CDR3 nucleotides: TGCGCCAGCAGCTGGGGACTAGCGGTTTACTCCTACGAGCAGTACTTC. Its protein is CASSWGLAVYSYEQYF. V and J are TRBV5-1 and TRBJ2-7; TRBD2 agrees at 11 bases. The CDR3 is made up of 16 amino acids. CDR1 is SGHRS, CDR2 YFSETQ, per germline. The junction had 5 bases not matched to a gene; V was cut back by 3 bases and J by 0 bases.

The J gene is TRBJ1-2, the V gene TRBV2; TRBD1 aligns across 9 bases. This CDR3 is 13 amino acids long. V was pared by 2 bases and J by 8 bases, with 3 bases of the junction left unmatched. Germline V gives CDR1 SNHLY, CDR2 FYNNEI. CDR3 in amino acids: CASSELQGAGYTF. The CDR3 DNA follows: TGTGCCAGCAGTGAATTACAGGGGGCGGGCTACACCTTC.

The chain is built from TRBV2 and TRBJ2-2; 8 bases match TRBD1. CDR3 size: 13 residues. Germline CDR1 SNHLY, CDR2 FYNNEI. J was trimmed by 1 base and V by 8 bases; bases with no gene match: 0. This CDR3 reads CASGQGNTGELFF. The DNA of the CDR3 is TGTGCCAGCGGACAGGGGAACACCGGGGAGCTGTTTTTT.

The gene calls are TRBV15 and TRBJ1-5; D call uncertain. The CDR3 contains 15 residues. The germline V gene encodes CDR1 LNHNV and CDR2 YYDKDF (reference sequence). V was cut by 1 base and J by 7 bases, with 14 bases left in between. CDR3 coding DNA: TGTGCCACCAGCAGAGCAACACCGGCGGGGCAGCCCCAGCATTTT. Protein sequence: CATSRATPAGQPQHF.

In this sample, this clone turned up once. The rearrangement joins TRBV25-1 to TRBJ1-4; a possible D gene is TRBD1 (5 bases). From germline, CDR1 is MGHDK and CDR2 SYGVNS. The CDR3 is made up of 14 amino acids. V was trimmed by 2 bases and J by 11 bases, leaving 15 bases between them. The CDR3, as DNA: TGTGCCAGCAGTGAAGGCACAACTCGGGGGAAACTGTTTTTT. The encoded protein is CASSEGTTRGKLFF.

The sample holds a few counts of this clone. The CDR3 is CASSLAVRSGANVLTF. CDR3 nucleotide sequence: TGCGCCAGCAGCTTGGCCGTCCGCTCTGGGGCCAACGTCCTGACTTTC. The chain carries TRBV5-1 and TRBJ2-6; D is unresolved. Per the germline V gene, CDR1 is SGHRS and CDR2 is YFSETQ. The CDR3 loop spans 16 amino acids. Trimming removed 0 bases at V and 0 bases at J, with 7 bases between.

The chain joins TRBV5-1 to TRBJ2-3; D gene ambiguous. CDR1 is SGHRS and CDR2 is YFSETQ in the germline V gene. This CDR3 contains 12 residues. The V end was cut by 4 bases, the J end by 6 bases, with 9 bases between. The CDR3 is CASSPPGDTQYF. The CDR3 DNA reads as TGCGCCAGCAGCCCGCCCGGGGATACGCAGTATTTT.

CDR3: CASSLGVAPGELFF. CDR3 sequence (DNA): TGCGCCAGCAGCCTAGGGGTAGCACCCGGGGAGCTGTTTTTT. The genes are TRBV10-1 and TRBJ2-2, with D possibly matching TRBD1 (5 bases). CDR3 length: 14 amino acids. Trimming took off 6 bases at V and 6 bases at J, with 14 bases between the two ends. CDR1 and CDR2 (germline): WNHNN, SYGVQD (reference sequence).

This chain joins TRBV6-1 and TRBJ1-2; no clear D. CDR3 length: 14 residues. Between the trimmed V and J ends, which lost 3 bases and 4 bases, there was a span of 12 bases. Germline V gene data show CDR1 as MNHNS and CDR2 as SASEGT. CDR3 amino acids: CASSDNRAIYGYTF. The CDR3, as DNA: TGTGCCAGCAGTGACAACCGAGCAATCTATGGCTACACCTTC.

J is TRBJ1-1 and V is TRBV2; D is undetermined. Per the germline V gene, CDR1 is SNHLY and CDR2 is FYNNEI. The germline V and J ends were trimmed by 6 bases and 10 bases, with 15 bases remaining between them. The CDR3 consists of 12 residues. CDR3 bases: TGTGCCAGCAGGGAGACGCGATTAGGAGCTTTCTTT. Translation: CASRETRLGAFF.

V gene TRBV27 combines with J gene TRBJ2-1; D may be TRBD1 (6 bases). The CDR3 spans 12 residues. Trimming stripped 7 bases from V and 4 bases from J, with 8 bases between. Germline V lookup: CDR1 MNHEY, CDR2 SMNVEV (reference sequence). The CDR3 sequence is CASTDRYNEQFF. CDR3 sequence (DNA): TGTGCCAGCACGGACAGATACAATGAGCAGTTCTTC.

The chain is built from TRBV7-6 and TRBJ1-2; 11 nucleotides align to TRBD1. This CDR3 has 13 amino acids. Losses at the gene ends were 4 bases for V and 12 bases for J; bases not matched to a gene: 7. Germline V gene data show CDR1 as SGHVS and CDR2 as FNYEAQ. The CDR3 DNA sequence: TGTGCCAGCAGCTCTCAGGACAGGGGGCCACACACCTTC. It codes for CASSSQDRGPHTF.

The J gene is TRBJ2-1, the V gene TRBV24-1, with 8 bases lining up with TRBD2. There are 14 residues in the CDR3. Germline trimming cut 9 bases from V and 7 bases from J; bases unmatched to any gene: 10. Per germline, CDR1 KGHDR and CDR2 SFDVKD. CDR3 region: CATRGGGHLNEQFF. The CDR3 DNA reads TGTGCCACCCGGGGCGGGGGGCACCTTAATGAGCAGTTCTTC.

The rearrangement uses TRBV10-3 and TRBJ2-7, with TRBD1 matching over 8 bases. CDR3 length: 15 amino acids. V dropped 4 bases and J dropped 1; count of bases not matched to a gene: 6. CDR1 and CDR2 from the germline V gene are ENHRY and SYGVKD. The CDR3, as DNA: TGTGCCATCAGTGCGGGACAGGCTCAATCCTACGAGCAGTACTTC. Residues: CAISAGQAQSYEQYF.

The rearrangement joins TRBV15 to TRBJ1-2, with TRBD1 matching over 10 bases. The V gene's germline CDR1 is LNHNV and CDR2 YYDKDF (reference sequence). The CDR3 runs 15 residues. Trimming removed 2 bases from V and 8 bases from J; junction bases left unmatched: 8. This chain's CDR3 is CATSRSRQGAKGYTF. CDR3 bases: TGTGCCACCAGCAGATCTAGACAGGGGGCAAAAGGCTACACCTTC. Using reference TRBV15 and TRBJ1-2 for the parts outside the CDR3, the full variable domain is DAMVIQNPRYQVTQFGKPVTLSCSQTLNHNVMYWYQQKSSQAPKLLFHYYDKDFNNEADTPDNFQSRRPNTSFCFLDIRSPGLGDTAMYLCATSRSRQGAKGYTFGSGTRLTVV.